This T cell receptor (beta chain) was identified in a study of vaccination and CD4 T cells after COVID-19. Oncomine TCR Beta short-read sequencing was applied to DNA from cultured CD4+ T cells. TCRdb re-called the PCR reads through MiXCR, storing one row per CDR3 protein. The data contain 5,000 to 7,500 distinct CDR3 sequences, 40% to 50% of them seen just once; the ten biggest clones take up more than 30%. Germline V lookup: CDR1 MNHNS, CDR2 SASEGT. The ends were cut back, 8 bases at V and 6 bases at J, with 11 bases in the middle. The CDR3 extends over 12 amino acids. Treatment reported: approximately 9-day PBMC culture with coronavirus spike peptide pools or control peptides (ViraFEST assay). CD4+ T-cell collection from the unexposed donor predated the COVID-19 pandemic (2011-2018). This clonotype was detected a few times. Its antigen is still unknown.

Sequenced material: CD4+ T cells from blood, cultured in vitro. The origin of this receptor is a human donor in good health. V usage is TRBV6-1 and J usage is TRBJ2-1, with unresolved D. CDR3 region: CASERQANEQFF. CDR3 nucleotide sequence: TGTGCCAGCGAAAGGCAGGCCAATGAGCAGTTCTTC.